Sequencing of this T cell receptor beta chain was carried out in a study of technical replicates of blood from several donors. Generated by immunoSEQ multiplex PCR, the TCRdb table keeps only in-frame clones and is missing some. The sample shows 13,000 to 15,000 clones, almost 85% of them seen only once. The CDR3 is 13 residues long. The germline V gene encodes CDR1 ENHRY and CDR2 SYGVKD. V was pared by 11 bases and J by 3 bases, with 15 bases between. This TCR came from a human donor in good health. The chain recombines TRBV10-3 with TRBJ2-3, with a possible D match to TRBD2 (6 bases). Specimen: PBMCs. CDR3 bases: TGTGCCCTCCGACTAGGGACGACAGATACGCAGTATTTT. This sequence encodes CALRLGTTDTQYF.